Listed here are 4 T cell receptor beta chains from one sample, sequenced in a study of T cell clones after liver transplantation. TCRdb's table, derived via immunoSEQ multiplex PCR, lists solely in-frame clones and lacks some. Of more than 70,000 clones in the sample, less than 90% are singletons; the top ten hold less than 3.5%. The material sequenced was CD4+ T cells from blood, taken at the 22-month timepoint. All receptors come from a human patient who received a liver transplant. Some T cells may trace back to the graft donor.

The chain has TRBV18 and TRBJ2-1, with 11 bases fitting TRBD2. The CDR3 loop spans 15 amino acids. With V trimmed by 3 bases and J by 6 bases, 4 bases remained unmatched. Germline V gene lookup returns CDR1 KGHSH and CDR2 LQKENI. The CDR3 DNA reads TGTGCCAGCTCACCTGGGACTAGCGGACTCAATGAGCAGTTCTTC. Its translation: CASSPGTSGLNEQFF.

The chain has TRBV18 and TRBJ2-2; D call uncertain. CDR1 and CDR2 (germline): KGHSH, LQKENI. The CDR3 covers 14 residues. With 3 bases removed from V and 1 base from J, the gap between germline ends came to 6 bases. CDR3 residues: CASSPSRNTGELFF. CDR3 nucleotides: TGTGCCAGCTCACCGTCCAGGAACACCGGGGAGCTGTTTTTT. The whole variable domain, filled in from reference TRBV18 and TRBJ2-2, reads NAGVMQNPRHLVRRRGQEARLRCSPMKGHSHVYWYRQLPEEGLKFMVYLQKENIIDESGMPKERFSAEFPKEGPSILRIQQVVRGDSAAYFCASSPSRNTGELFFGEGSRLTVL.

The chain has TRBV9 and TRBJ2-5; D is perhaps TRBD1 or TRBD2 (5 bases each). The CDR3 has 15 amino acids. Trimming pared 3 bases from V and 5 bases from J, leaving 17 bases between. Germline V gene data show CDR1 as SGDLS and CDR2 as YYNGEE. In DNA, the CDR3 is TGTGCCAGCAGCGCCCGGGACCATACGACGGAGACCCAGTACTTC. This translates into CASSARDHTTETQYF.

V is TRBV6-5 and J is TRBJ2-2; a possible D gene is TRBD1 (5 bases). The V end was cut by 4 bases, the J end by 1 base, with 10 bases between. CDR1 and CDR2 from the germline V gene are MNHEY and SVGAGI. The CDR3 totals 15 residues. This CDR3 reads CASSLEGVNTGELFF. The DNA of the CDR3 is TGTGCCAGCAGTTTGGAAGGGGTGAACACCGGGGAGCTGTTTTTT.